Listed below are T cell receptor beta chains from one sample, sequenced in a study of T cell repertoires in cytomegalovirus infection. Their target antigens are unknown. TCRdb independently ran MiXCR on the reads; one entry per CDR3 protein. Here the sample spans fewer than 950,000 distinct CDR3 sequences, roughly 33% being singletons. Sequencing was performed on cultured CD8+ T cells from PBMCs, taken from culture after CMV antigen stimulation. These TCRs come from a human donor in good health (CMV status not recorded). Some clones in this sample may be carry-over from other donors' samples. Both conserved end residues are part of each CDR3. The D gene is left open where the match is weak. Clone size, where shown, is once, few, many, or a class for clones that have expanded.

>many|TRBV7-6|-|TRBJ2-7
CASSSLTLFEQYF
TGTGCCAGCAGCTCCTTGACCCTGTTCGAGCAGTACTTC
>-|TRBV6-2/TRBV6-3|-|TRBJ1-5
CASRDNGQRGNQPQHF
TGTGCCAGCAGGGATAATGGACAAAGGGGCAATCAGCCCCAGCATTTT
>once|TRBV7-3|TRBD2|TRBJ2-5
CASRPPSGVATQYF
TGTGCCAGCAGGCCTCCGAGCGGGGTTGCGACCCAGTACTTC
>-|TRBV19|TRBD1|TRBJ2-3
CASSMDRGPVDTQYF
TGTGCCAGTAGTATGGACAGGGGCCCCGTTGATACGCAGTATTTT
>many|TRBV27|TRBD2|TRBJ2-1
CASSTEGLAYNEQFF
TGTGCCAGCAGTACAGAGGGACTAGCGTACAATGAGCAGTTCTTC
>few|TRBV15|-|TRBJ2-3
CATSRVPLHIGDTQYF
TGTGCCACCAGCAGAGTTCCCCTCCACATCGGGGATACGCAGTATTTT
>many|TRBV7-6|-|TRBJ2-7
CASSPRQDSDEQYF
TGTGCCAGCAGCCCCCGACAGGACTCGGACGAGCAGTACTTC
>few|TRBV7-6|-|TRBJ1-2
CASSLASTELNYGYTF
TGTGCCAGCAGCTTAGCGAGTACTGAGCTTAACTATGGCTACACCTTC
>-|TRBV14|-|TRBJ2-3
CASSQDEASPSTDTQYF
TGTGCCAGCAGCCAAGATGAAGCGTCTCCTAGCACAGATACGCAGTATTTT
>-|TRBV27|TRBD1|TRBJ1-2
CASGTGGGGYTF
TGTGCCAGCGGGACAGGGGGTGGAGGCTACACCTTC
>-|TRBV7-6|TRBD1|TRBJ1-5
CASSWGTGNQPQHF
TGTGCCAGCAGCTGGGGGACAGGGAATCAGCCCCAGCATTTT
>-|TRBV19|-|TRBJ2-1
CASTQGIPYNEQFF
TGTGCCAGTACTCAGGGAATTCCCTACAATGAGCAGTTCTTC
>-|TRBV10-3|-|TRBJ2-7
CAISEARGGSYEQYF
TGTGCCATCAGTGAGGCTCGCGGAGGGAGCTACGAGCAGTACTTC
>few|TRBV14|-|TRBJ1-1
CASSLGGRPFEAFF
TGTGCCAGCAGCCTTGGGGGCAGACCTTTTGAAGCTTTCTTT
>-|TRBV6-5|-|TRBJ1-2
CASSYSDGSYGYTF
TGTGCCAGCAGTTATTCGGACGGCAGCTATGGCTACACCTTC
>many|TRBV7-6|TRBD2|TRBJ2-1
CASSLGTGGAGAYNEQFF
TGTGCCAGCAGCTTAGGGACCGGGGGGGCGGGGGCCTACAATGAGCAGTTCTTC
>few|TRBV14|-|TRBJ2-2
CASSQDMDRGGELFF
TGTGCCAGCAGCCAAGATATGGATCGTGGCGGGGAGCTGTTTTTT